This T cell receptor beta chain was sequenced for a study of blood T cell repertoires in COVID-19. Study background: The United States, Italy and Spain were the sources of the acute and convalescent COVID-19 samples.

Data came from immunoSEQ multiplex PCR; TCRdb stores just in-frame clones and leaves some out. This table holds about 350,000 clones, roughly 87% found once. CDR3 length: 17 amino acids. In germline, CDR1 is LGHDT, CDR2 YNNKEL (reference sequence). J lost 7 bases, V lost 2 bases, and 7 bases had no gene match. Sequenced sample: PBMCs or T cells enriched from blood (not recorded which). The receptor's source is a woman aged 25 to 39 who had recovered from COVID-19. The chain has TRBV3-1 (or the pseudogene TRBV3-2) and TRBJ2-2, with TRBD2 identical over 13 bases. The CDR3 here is CASSQTGLAGANGELFF. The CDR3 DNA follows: TGTGCCAGCAGCCAAACCGGACTAGCGGGAGCGAACGGGGAGCTGTTTTTT.